This TCR beta chain was identified during a study of T cell responses to AZD1222 COVID-19 vaccine. The study, taken as a whole, reports: CD4 TCRs linked to vaccination spanned spike, dominating at 160-218 and 743-854.

The method was immunoSEQ multiplex PCR; TCRdb's version includes in-frame clones alone and lacks a portion of them. The sample has some 120,000 clones; about 90% are singletons. This CDR3 spans 13 amino acids. With 5 bases removed from V and 2 bases from J, the gap between germline ends came to 10 bases. Germline-derived CDR1 and CDR2 are MNHEY and SMNVEV (reference sequence). About this clone: Its antigen is as yet unknown.

This chain connects TRBV27 to TRBJ2-7; D perhaps matches TRBD1 (6 bases). This material consisted of peripheral blood, taken on day 0 of AZD1222 vaccination. This TCR was sampled from an adult in good health. The CDR3 loop reads CASSAGQPYEQYF. CDR3 coding DNA: TGTGCCAGCAGTGCCGGACAGCCCTACGAGCAGTACTTC.